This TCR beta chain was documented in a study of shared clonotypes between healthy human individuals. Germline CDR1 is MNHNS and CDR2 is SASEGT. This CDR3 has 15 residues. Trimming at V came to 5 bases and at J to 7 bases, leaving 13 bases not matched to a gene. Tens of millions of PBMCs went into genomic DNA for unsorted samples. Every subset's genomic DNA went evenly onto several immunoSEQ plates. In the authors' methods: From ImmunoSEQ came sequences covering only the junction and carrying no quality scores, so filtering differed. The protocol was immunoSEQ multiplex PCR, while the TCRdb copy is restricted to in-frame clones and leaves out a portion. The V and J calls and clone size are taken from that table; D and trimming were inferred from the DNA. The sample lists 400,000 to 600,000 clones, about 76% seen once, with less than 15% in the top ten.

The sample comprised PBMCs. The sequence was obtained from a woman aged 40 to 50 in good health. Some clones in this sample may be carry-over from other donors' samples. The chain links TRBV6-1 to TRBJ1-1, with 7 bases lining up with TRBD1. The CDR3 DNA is TGTGCCAGCAGTTTAGGGGGCACGGGGCTCGTTGAAGCTTTCTTT. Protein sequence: CASSLGGTGLVEAFF.